This T cell receptor beta chain was captured by sequencing in a study of blood T cells in healthy people across ages. Healthy Russian Caucasian donors spanned ages 6 to 90 years. Germline lookup yields CDR1 MNHEY and CDR2 SMNVEV (reference sequence). CDR3 length: 14 amino acids. Between the trimmed V and J ends, which lost 3 bases and 7 bases, there was a span of 15 bases. The second PCR ran 7 to 11 cycles with a sample-barcoded 5' primer and J-beta primers. TCRdb re-derived calls from the 5' RACE reads in MiXCR, one entry per CDR3 protein. The table records about 1.6 million distinct CDR3 sequences, roughly 32% of them present only once. This clonotype was picked up a small number of times.

The chain combines TRBV27 with TRBJ2-5, with D possibly being TRBD2 (5 bases). Sequencing used blood. This TCR came from a young woman in good health. CDR3: CASSFSSIGGTQYF. The CDR3 nucleotides read TGTGCCAGCAGTTTCTCAAGTATCGGAGGGACCCAGTACTTC.